The 24 T cell receptor beta chains presented below share a single source sample, sequenced in a study of blood T cell repertoires in COVID-19. Libraries were prepared by immunoSEQ multiplex PCR; TCRdb keeps only in-frame clonotypes and omits some of them. The table includes approximately 200,000 clones, about nine tenths detected once. The sequenced material came from peripheral blood. The receptors shown here come from a woman aged 60-75 years with acute or convalescent COVID-19.

The chain carries TRBV11-2 and TRBJ1-2; D uncertain. In germline, CDR1 is SGHAT, CDR2 FQNNGV. The ends were cut back, 7 bases at V and 4 bases at J, with 13 bases in the middle. The CDR3 is made up of 13 amino acids. The CDR3 DNA reads as TGTGCCAGCACCCCGTTGGAGGGCTATGGCTACACCTTC. Translation: CASTPLEGYGYTF. Based on the CDR3 plus reference TRBV11-2 and TRBJ1-2, the full variable domain is EAGVAQSPRYKIIEKRQSVAFWCNPISGHATLYWYQQILGQGPKLLIQFQNNGVVDDSQLPKDRFSAERLKGVDSTLKIQPAKLEDSAVYLCASTPLEGYGYTFGSGTRLTVV.

V gene TRBV19 combines with J gene TRBJ2-1; 8 bases agree with TRBD1. CDR3 size: 15 residues. V lost 0 bases, J lost 7 bases, and 5 bases stayed unmatched. Germline V CDR1 and CDR2: LNHDA, SQIVND (reference sequence). Written as DNA, the CDR3 is TGTGCCAGTAGTATAGATCGGACAGGGACAAATGAGCAGTTCTTC. Its translation: CASSIDRTGTNEQFF.

In its sample, this clone was seen once. The chain employs TRBV10-3 and TRBJ2-1, with TRBD2 as a possible D gene (7 bases). Per germline, CDR1 ENHRY and CDR2 SYGVKD. Deletions cut 8 bases from V and 6 bases from J, with 17 bases between. The CDR3 is made up of 14 amino acids. CDR3 amino acids: CAISGGEARNEQFF. The CDR3 region has the DNA TGTGCCATCTCGGGGGGCGAAGCCCGCAATGAGCAGTTCTTC.

The chain combines TRBV29-1 with TRBJ1-1; no firm D call. Trimming removed 4 bases from V and 3 bases from J, with 6 bases in between. There are 11 residues in the CDR3. From germline, CDR1 is SQVTM and CDR2 ANQGSEA. Here the CDR3 reads CSVVTHTEAFF. The CDR3 DNA reads TGCAGCGTTGTCACACACACTGAAGCTTTCTTT. The whole variable domain, filled in from reference TRBV29-1 and TRBJ1-1, reads SAVISQKPSRDICQRGTSLTIQCQVDSQVTMMFWYRQQPGQSLTLIATANQGSEATYESGFVIDKFPISRPNLTFSTLTVSNMSPEDSSIYLCSVVTHTEAFFGQGTRLTVV.

The chain uses TRBV2 and TRBJ1-2, with 10 bases identical to TRBD1. The V gene's germline CDR1 is SNHLY and CDR2 FYNNEI. This CDR3 is built from 13 residues. V was clipped by 6 bases and J by 8 bases; unmatched bases: 6. The CDR3 is CASRKTGGEGYTF. CDR3 sequence (DNA): TGTGCCAGCAGGAAGACAGGGGGCGAAGGCTACACCTTC. Full variable domain (remainder filled in from reference TRBV2 and TRBJ1-2): EPEVTQTPSHQVTQMGQEVILRCVPISNHLYFYWYRQILGQKVEFLVSFYNNEISEKSEIFDDQFSVERPDGSNFTLKIRSTKLEDSAMYFCASRKTGGEGYTFGSGTRLTVV.

The chain is built from TRBV5-5 and TRBJ2-4; 10 bases are shared with TRBD2. V lost 1 base to trimming and J lost 0 bases; unmatched junction nucleotides: 7. This CDR3 comprises 18 residues. Germline V gene lookup returns CDR1 SGHKS and CDR2 YYEKEE (reference sequence). CDR3 region: CASSLTGLADLAKNIQYF. The CDR3 coding sequence is TGTGCCAGCAGCTTGACCGGACTAGCGGATTTAGCCAAAAACATTCAGTACTTC.

This sequence joins TRBV30 and TRBJ1-6; D gene ambiguous. The CDR3 sequence is 13 residues long. From germline, CDR1 is GTSNPN and CDR2 SVGIG (reference sequence). V shed 3 bases and J shed 11 bases, with 14 bases lying between them. The CDR3 DNA reads TGTGCCTGGAGCGAAGTGGGAGGAACACCCCTCCACTTT. Translation: CAWSEVGGTPLHF. The full variable domain, in which reference TRBV30 and TRBJ1-6 provide the parts outside the CDR3, is SQTIHQWPATLVQPVGSPLSLECTVEGTSNPNLYWYRQAAGRGLQLLFYSVGIGQISSEVPQNLSASRPQDRQFILSSKKLLLSDSGFYLCAWSEVGGTPLHFGNGTRLTVT.

The chain employs TRBV5-6 and TRBJ2-1; tentative D call: TRBD2 (6 bases). CDR1 SGHDT and CDR2 YYEEEE come from the germline V gene. This CDR3 contains 15 residues. Trimming took 0 bases from V and 4 from J, leaving 11 bases between them. CDR3 in DNA: TGTGCCAGCAGCTTGGATCGCGGGGCTTACAATGAGCAGTTCTTC. Translating gives CASSLDRGAYNEQFF.

V gene TRBV3-1 (or the pseudogene TRBV3-2) combines with J gene TRBJ2-1; 15 bases line up with TRBD2. From germline, CDR1 is LGHDT and CDR2 YNNKEL (reference sequence). The CDR3 extends over 21 amino acids. The V segment lost 2 bases and the J segment 1 base; nucleotides outside the gene matches: 12. This chain's CDR3 is CASSQFYGLAGGVRSYNEQFF. CDR3 DNA: TGTGCCAGCAGCCAATTTTATGGACTAGCGGGAGGGGTCCGGTCCTACAATGAGCAGTTCTTC.

Comments on this clone: Additional DNA sequences in this sample encode the identical CDR3. The chain joins TRBV5-1 to TRBJ1-4; TRBD1 agrees at 8 bases. The germline V gene has CDR1 SGHRS and CDR2 YFSETQ. After removal of 4 bases from V and 5 bases from J, the junction contained 10 bases not matched to a gene. The CDR3 length is 16 residues. The CDR3, as DNA: TGCGCCAGCAGCCCGGTGCCAGGGGGCAGCAATGAAAAACTGTTTTTT. Translation: CASSPVPGGSNEKLFF.

The chain uses TRBV6-6 and TRBJ2-1; 9 bases fit TRBD2. This CDR3 spans 19 amino acids. CDR1 is MNHNY, CDR2 SVGAGI, per germline (reference sequence). V was pared by 5 bases and J by 0 bases, with 14 bases of the junction left unmatched. The CDR3 DNA follows: TGTGCCAGCAGTCGGACTGGGGGACTAGCCGCTAGCTCCTACAATGAGCAGTTCTTC. It yields the protein CASSRTGGLAASSYNEQFF.

The genes are TRBV11-2 and TRBJ2-7; perhaps TRBD2 as D (6 bases). The CDR3 contains 17 residues. Germline values: CDR1 SGHAT, CDR2 FQNNGV. V was pared by 1 base and J by 0 bases, with 16 bases between. DNA for the CDR3: TGTGCCAGCAGCTTAGCATTCACGGGAGTAAGCTCCTACGAGCAGTACTTC. Translated: CASSLAFTGVSSYEQYF. The whole variable domain, filled in from reference TRBV11-2 and TRBJ2-7, reads EAGVAQSPRYKIIEKRQSVAFWCNPISGHATLYWYQQILGQGPKLLIQFQNNGVVDDSQLPKDRFSAERLKGVDSTLKIQPAKLEDSAVYLCASSLAFTGVSSYEQYFGPGTRLTVT.

CDR3 nucleotides: TGTGCCAGCAGCGGTGTGATATTGGGAGGGACTGAAGCTTTCTTT. It encodes CASSGVILGGTEAFF. The V and J genes are TRBV5-6 and TRBJ1-1, with unresolved D. The CDR3 runs to 15 residues. The germline V and J ends were trimmed by 4 bases and 5 bases, with 18 bases remaining between them. The germline CDR1 and CDR2 sequences are SGHDT and YYEEEE.

The chain joins TRBV11-2 to TRBJ1-2, with 7 bases identical to TRBD1. CDR1 is SGHAT, CDR2 FQNNGV, per germline. This CDR3 spans 12 amino acids. V gave up 6 bases and J gave up 7 bases; unmatched junction bases: 5. The CDR3 coding sequence is TGTGCCAGCAGTAAACAGGGGTTTGGCTACACCTTC. Translating gives CASSKQGFGYTF.

The V gene is TRBV6-2 or TRBV6-3, the J gene TRBJ2-7, with TRBD1 matching 8 bases. The CDR3 length is 14 residues. V gave up 5 bases and J gave up 3 bases; unmatched junction bases: 6. Germline-derived CDR1 and CDR2 are MNHEY and SVGEGT. CDR3 in amino acids: CASSKTGEGYEQYF. In DNA form, the CDR3 reads TGTGCCAGCAGTAAGACAGGGGAAGGCTACGAGCAGTACTTC.

V gene TRBV6-2 or TRBV6-3 combines with J gene TRBJ2-1, with D tentatively TRBD1 (6 bases). This CDR3 is 16 amino acids long. Germline lookup yields CDR1 MNHEY and CDR2 SVGEGT. V lost 2 bases and J lost 1, with 12 bases in between. The CDR3 loop is CASSYTWTDSYNEQFF. For the CDR3, the DNA is TGTGCCAGCAGTTACACCTGGACAGATTCCTACAATGAGCAGTTCTTC.

The gene calls are TRBV19 and TRBJ1-3; D is undetermined. V dropped 7 bases and J dropped 2 bases, with 12 bases sitting between them. The CDR3 extends over 14 amino acids. Germline CDR1 LNHDA, CDR2 SQIVND (reference sequence). As DNA, the CDR3 is TGTGCCAGTACCGCACCGGGTCCTGGAAACACCATATATTTT. Protein: CASTAPGPGNTIYF.

V gene TRBV19 combines with J gene TRBJ1-2, with 8 bases identical to TRBD1. The CDR3 consists of 13 residues. Germline V gene data show CDR1 as LNHDA and CDR2 as SQIVND (reference sequence). The V segment lost 5 bases and the J segment 7 bases; nucleotides outside the gene matches: 6. CDR3 bases: TGTGCCAGTAGTCTCGGACAGGGCCTTGGCTACACCTTC. It yields the protein CASSLGQGLGYTF.

The rearrangement links TRBV7-3 to TRBJ1-1, with 8 nucleotides matching TRBD1. Germline CDR1 is SGHTA and CDR2 is FQGTGA. This CDR3 comprises 14 residues. V was clipped by 2 bases and J by 1 base; unmatched bases: 0. The CDR3 nucleotides read TGTGCCAGCAGCTTAGGGACAGGGAACACTGAAGCTTTCTTT. Its protein is CASSLGTGNTEAFF.

This rearrangement joins TRBV28 to TRBJ1-6, with 9 bases lining up with TRBD1. The CDR3 is 15 residues long. The V gene end was trimmed by 4 bases and the J gene end by 7 bases; junction bases not matched to a gene: 5. Looked up from germline, CDR1 is MDHEN and CDR2 is SYDVKM. CDR3 in amino acids: CASSSSGTGNSPLHF. DNA for the CDR3: TGTGCCAGCAGTTCCTCCGGGACAGGGAATTCACCCCTCCACTTT.

The chain joins TRBV29-1 to TRBJ2-6; D possibly corresponds to TRBD1 (6 bases). The CDR3 has 16 residues. Trimming shortened V by 5 bases and J by 0 bases, and 14 bases separated the two germline ends. Germline values: CDR1 SQVTM, CDR2 ANQGSEA. DNA of the CDR3: TGCAGCGTTTGGACAGTCTCAGACTCTGGGGCCAACGTCCTGACTTTC. It is translated as CSVWTVSDSGANVLTF. The full variable domain, its missing parts supplied by reference TRBV29-1 and TRBJ2-6, is SAVISQKPSRDICQRGTSLTIQCQVDSQVTMMFWYRQQPGQSLTLIATANQGSEATYESGFVIDKFPISRPNLTFSTLTVSNMSPEDSSIYLCSVWTVSDSGANVLTFGAGSRLTVL.

J is TRBJ1-2 and V is TRBV7-8, with a weak D call TRBD1 (6 bases). Trimming left V 1 base short and J 2 bases short, with 8 bases between. This CDR3 has 14 amino acids. Looked up from germline, CDR1 is SGHVS and CDR2 is FQNEAQ. The chain's CDR3 is CASSLVTGNYGYTF. In DNA form, the CDR3 reads TGTGCCAGCAGCTTAGTAACAGGGAACTATGGCTACACCTTC.

The chain carries TRBV19 and TRBJ2-1, with TRBD1 as a possible D gene (6 bases). V lost 2 bases and J 7 bases, leaving 18 bases between the germline ends. CDR3 length: 16 amino acids. Looked up from germline, CDR1 is LNHDA and CDR2 is SQIVND (reference sequence). In DNA form, the CDR3 reads TGTGCCAGTAGTATAACGGGGACACAGTATAAGAATGAGCAGTTCTTC. It encodes CASSITGTQYKNEQFF.

Remarks on this clone: Other DNA sequences of this sample code for an identical CDR3. The V gene is TRBV4-1, the J gene TRBJ1-5; D may be TRBD1 (5 bases). The germline V and J ends were trimmed by 2 bases and 0 bases, with 8 bases remaining between them. The V gene's germline CDR1 is MGHRA and CDR2 YSYEKL. This CDR3 is built from 15 residues. In DNA form, the CDR3 reads TGCGCCAGCAGCCAAAGGGGCCATAGCAATCAGCCCCAGCATTTT. It codes for CASSQRGHSNQPQHF.